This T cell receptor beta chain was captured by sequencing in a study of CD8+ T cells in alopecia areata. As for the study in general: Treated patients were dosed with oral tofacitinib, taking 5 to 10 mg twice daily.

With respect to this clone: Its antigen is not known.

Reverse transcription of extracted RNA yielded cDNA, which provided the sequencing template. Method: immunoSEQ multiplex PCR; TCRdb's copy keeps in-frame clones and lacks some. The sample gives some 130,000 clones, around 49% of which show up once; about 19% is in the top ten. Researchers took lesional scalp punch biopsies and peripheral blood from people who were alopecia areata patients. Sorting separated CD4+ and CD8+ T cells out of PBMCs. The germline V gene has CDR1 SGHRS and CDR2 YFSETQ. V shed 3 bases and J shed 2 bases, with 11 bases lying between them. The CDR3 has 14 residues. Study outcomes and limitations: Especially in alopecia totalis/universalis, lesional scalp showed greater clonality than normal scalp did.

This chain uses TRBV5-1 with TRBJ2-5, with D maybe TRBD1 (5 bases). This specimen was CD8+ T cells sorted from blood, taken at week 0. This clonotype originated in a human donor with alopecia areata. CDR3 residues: CASSSGDRQETQYF. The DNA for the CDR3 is TGCGCCAGCAGCTCGGGTGACAGACAAGAGACCCAGTACTTC.